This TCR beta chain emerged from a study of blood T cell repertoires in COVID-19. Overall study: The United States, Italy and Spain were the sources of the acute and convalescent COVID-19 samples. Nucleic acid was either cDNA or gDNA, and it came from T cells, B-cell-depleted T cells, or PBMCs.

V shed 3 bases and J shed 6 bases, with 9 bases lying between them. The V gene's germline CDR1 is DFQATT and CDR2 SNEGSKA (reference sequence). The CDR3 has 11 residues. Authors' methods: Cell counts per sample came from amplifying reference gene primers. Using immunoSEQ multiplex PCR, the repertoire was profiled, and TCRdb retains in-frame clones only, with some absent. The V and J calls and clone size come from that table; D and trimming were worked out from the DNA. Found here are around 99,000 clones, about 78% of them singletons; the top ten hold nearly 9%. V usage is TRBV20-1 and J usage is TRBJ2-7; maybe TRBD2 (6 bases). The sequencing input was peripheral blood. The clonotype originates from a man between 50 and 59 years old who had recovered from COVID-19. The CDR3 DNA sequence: TGCAGTGCTAGGACTAGTATCGAGCAGTACTTC. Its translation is CSARTSIEQYF.